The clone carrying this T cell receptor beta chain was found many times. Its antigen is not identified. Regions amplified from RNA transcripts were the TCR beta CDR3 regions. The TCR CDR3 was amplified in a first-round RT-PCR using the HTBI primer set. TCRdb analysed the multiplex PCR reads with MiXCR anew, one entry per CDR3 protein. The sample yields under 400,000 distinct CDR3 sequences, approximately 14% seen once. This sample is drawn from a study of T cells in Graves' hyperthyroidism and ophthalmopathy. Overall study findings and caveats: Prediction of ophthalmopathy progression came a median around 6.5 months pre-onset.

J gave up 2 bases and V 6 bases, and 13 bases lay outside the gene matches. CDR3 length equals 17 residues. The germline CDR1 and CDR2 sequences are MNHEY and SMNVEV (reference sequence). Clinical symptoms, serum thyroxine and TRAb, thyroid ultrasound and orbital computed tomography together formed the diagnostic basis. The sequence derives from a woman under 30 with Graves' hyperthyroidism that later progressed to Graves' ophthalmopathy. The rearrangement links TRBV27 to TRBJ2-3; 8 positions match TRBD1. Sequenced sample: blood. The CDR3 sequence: CASSKDRAELHTDTQYF. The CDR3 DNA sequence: TGTGCCAGCAGCAAGGACAGGGCCGAACTCCACACAGATACGCAGTATTTT.